This paragraph reports one T cell receptor (beta chain). This entry is derived from a study of T cell responses to AZD1222 COVID-19 vaccine. The CDR3 is 13 residues long. Trimming removed 6 bases at V and 2 bases at J, with 10 bases between. Germline V lookup: CDR1 MNHEY, CDR2 SMNVEV (reference sequence). The protocol was immunoSEQ multiplex PCR, while the TCRdb copy is restricted to in-frame clones and leaves out a portion. The table includes roughly 100,000 clones, roughly 86% detected once. This sequence was found in an adult who received the AZD1222 COVID-19 vaccine. V and J are TRBV27 and TRBJ1-2, with D tentatively TRBD1 (5 bases). The sequenced sample was peripheral blood, obtained 28 days after the second AZD1222 dose. The CDR3, as DNA: TGTGCCAGCAGGACCACAGGAAACTATGGCTACACCTTC. This translates into CASRTTGNYGYTF.